A selection of T cell receptor beta chains follows, all from one sample in a study of T cells in localized non-small cell lung cancer. Clones were read by immunoSEQ multiplex PCR, and TCRdb kept only the in-frame ones, dropping some. The sample lists around 78,000 clones, approximately 90% seen once, with roughly 20% in the top ten. The input for sequencing was peripheral blood, taken before any cancer treatment. All receptors derive from a woman aged 35 to 70 with stage I squamous cell lung carcinoma. Each CDR3 is given with its conserved first and last residue. The order of the fields is J gene, clone size, D gene, V gene, CDR3 DNA, CDR3 protein. The D gene is left open where the match is weak. The size field is filled for only some rows; it gives once, few, many or a size class.

>TRBJ1-6|few|NA|TRBV6-1
TGTGCCAGCAGTACAGGGTACCCACCCCTCCACTTT
CASSTGYPPLHF
>TRBJ1-1|NA|NA|TRBV9
TGTGCCAGCAGCCCCCAAGGTGGGGTGAACACTGAAGCTTTCTTT
CASSPQGGVNTEAFF
>TRBJ2-7|once|NA|TRBV10-3
TGTGCCATCAGTGGAACGATGGACAGTCTGTACTTC
CAISGTMDSLYF
>TRBJ2-2|NA|NA|TRBV7-9
TGTGCCAGCAGCCCGCCCAGGGAGCGGATATGGGGGGAGCTGTTTTTT
CASSPPRERIWGELFF
>TRBJ2-1|NA|TRBD2|TRBV6-4
TGTGCCAGCAGTGACGATATTGGCCTAGCGGTAGGTGTTGAGCAGTTCTTC
CASSDDIGLAVGVEQFF
>TRBJ1-5|NA|NA|TRBV6-5
TGTGCCAGCAGTTACTCGGGGCACAATCAGCCCCAGCATTTT
CASSYSGHNQPQHF
>TRBJ1-5|NA|NA|TRBV10-3
TGTGCCATCAGTGAGTCGGGCCAGTTTAGCAATCAGCCCCAGCATTTT
CAISESGQFSNQPQHF
>TRBJ2-7|NA|TRBD1|TRBV27
TGTGCCAGCAGTTTGAAACCGACAGGGATCGGCGAGCAGTACTTC
CASSLKPTGIGEQYF
>TRBJ2-5|NA|NA|TRBV5-1
TGCGCCAGCAGCTTGGCGGGGATAAGGCAAGAGACCCAGTACTTC
CASSLAGIRQETQYF
>TRBJ1-4|NA|NA|TRBV19
TGTGCCAGTAGTATTGGAGCAGGGAGGGAAAAACTGTTTTTT
CASSIGAGREKLFF
>TRBJ2-3|NA|NA|TRBV7-3
TGTGCCAGCAGCTTGACAGCTCTGGGCACAGATACGCAGTATTTT
CASSLTALGTDTQYF
>TRBJ1-2|NA|NA|TRBV6-1
TGTGCCAGCAGTGAATCGGAGGGGGTCTACGGCTACACCTTC
CASSESEGVYGYTF
>TRBJ1-5|NA|TRBD1|TRBV19
TGTGCCAGTACCCCGATGGACAGGGCTAGCAATCAGCCCCAGCATTTT
CASTPMDRASNQPQHF
>TRBJ2-3|NA|NA|TRBV6-1
TGTGCCAGCAGAGCCACAAGTAATACGCAGTATTTT
CASRATSNTQYF
>TRBJ1-3|NA|NA|TRBV6-5
TGTGCCAGCAGGGCCCCGGGACAAGGAAACACCATATATTTT
CASRAPGQGNTIYF
>TRBJ2-5|NA|NA|TRBV30
TGTGCCTGGAGTGGTTTTTCCTTCCAAGAGACCCAGTACTTC
CAWSGFSFQETQYF
>TRBJ1-1|NA|TRBD1|TRBV19
TGTGCCAGTGTCCCCCCCCCGGGACAGGGGAGGCCTGAAGCTTTCTTT
CASVPPPGQGRPEAFF
>TRBJ2-5|NA|NA|TRBV10-3
TGTGCCATCAGTACCGACAACCAAGAGACCCAGTACTTC
CAISTDNQETQYF
>TRBJ2-6|NA|TRBD1|TRBV2
TGTGCCAGCACCCGGAGGACAGGGGATTCTGGGGCCAACGTCCTGACTTTC
CASTRRTGDSGANVLTF
>TRBJ1-2|NA|NA|TRBV6-1
TGTGCCAGCAAGAAGGGCTTGAGCTATGGCTACACCTTC
CASKKGLSYGYTF
>TRBJ2-3|few|TRBD1|TRBV6-1
TGTGCCAGCAGTGAGGGACAGGGGGTCGCCGATACGCAGTATTTT
CASSEGQGVADTQYF
>TRBJ1-1|NA|NA|TRBV11-1
TGTGCCAGCAGTGAGAACACTGAAGCTTTCTTT
CASSENTEAFF
>TRBJ2-7|NA|TRBD1|TRBV5-5
TGTGCCAGCAGCTGGAGGACAGGGGGCGACTACGAGCAGTACTTC
CASSWRTGGDYEQYF
>TRBJ2-7|NA|NA|TRBV14
TGTGCCAGCAGCCAAGAGGGCGCTAGGGTAATCGACGAGCAGTACTTC
CASSQEGARVIDEQYF
>TRBJ1-1|once|TRBD1|TRBV2
TGTGCCAGCAGCAGGACAGGGAAGCCTGAAGCTTTCTTT
CASSRTGKPEAFF
>TRBJ2-2|NA|NA|TRBV13
TGTGCCAGCAGCTCAGGAAACACCGGGGAGCTGTTTTTT
CASSSGNTGELFF
>TRBJ1-2|NA|TRBD1|TRBV7-8
TGTGCCAGCAGCCCGGGGACAGGGGTTGGCTACACCTTC
CASSPGTGVGYTF
>TRBJ1-1|NA|NA|TRBV25-1
TGTGCCAGCAGTGAGGGGGGGGTCACTGAAGCTTTCTTT
CASSEGGVTEAFF
>TRBJ2-1|NA|NA|TRBV4-1
TGCGCCAGCAGCCGGGATCTACCGGGACAAGCTTACAATGAGCAGTTCTTC
CASSRDLPGQAYNEQFF
>TRBJ2-3|NA|TRBD2|TRBV6-5
TGTGCCAGCAGTTACCGGGGGGGCCGGGCAGATACGCAGTATTTT
CASSYRGGRADTQYF
>TRBJ2-2|NA|NA|TRBV19
TGTGCCAGTAGTGTTCTTGGGTCCCCTGGGGAGCTGTTTTTT
CASSVLGSPGELFF
>TRBJ1-2|NA|NA|TRBV19
TGTGCCAGTAGTATTGGAATAGGAGGACAGCGGGGATACCGCTACACCTTC
CASSIGIGGQRGYRYTF